Listed here are 20 T cell receptor beta chains from one sample, sequenced in a study of cytomegalovirus exposure and HLA in healthy donors. PCR was performed using 60 Vbeta and 13 Jbeta primers. The assay was immunoSEQ multiplex PCR, and TCRdb's table has in-frame clones only and misses some. This sample yields fewer than 140,000 clones, of which about 76% are seen a single time; 5% to 7% belongs to the top ten. Source material: PBMCs. The receptor set was obtained from a woman between 50 and 59 years old in good health and CMV-seropositive.

This chain joins TRBV4-2 and TRBJ1-6; 8 positions match TRBD1. Germline lookup yields CDR1 LGHNA and CDR2 YNFKEQ. The CDR3 is 15 amino acids. The junction had 8 bases not matched to a gene; V was cut back by 4 bases and J by 9 bases. The CDR3 spells CASSPGDRGGSPLHF. The CDR3 DNA sequence: TGTGCCAGCAGCCCAGGAGACAGGGGTGGTTCACCCCTCCACTTT.

V is TRBV7-3 and J is TRBJ2-7, with 10 bases aligning to TRBD1. The length of the CDR3 is 16 residues. From germline, CDR1 is SGHTA and CDR2 FQGTGA. V was pared by 4 bases and J by 5 bases, with 11 bases of the junction left unmatched. The DNA for the CDR3 is TGTGCCAGCAGCTCCAAGACAGGGGGCGCTTCCGACGAGCAGTACTTC. This translates into CASSSKTGGASDEQYF.

This clone was detected only a few times. The genes are TRBV6-1 and TRBJ2-7; possible D gene TRBD2, 5 bases. This CDR3 has 13 residues. V was shortened by 6 bases and J by 2 bases, with 11 bases between the two germline ends. Germline CDR1 is MNHNS and CDR2 is SASEGT. In DNA, the CDR3 is TGTGCCAGCAGGGGAGAGTCGGCCTACGAGCAGTACTTC. It is translated as CASRGESAYEQYF.

The chain employs TRBV5-8 and TRBJ2-5; a weak D match, TRBD1 (5 bases). The CDR3 loop spans 14 amino acids. Germline loops: CDR1 SGHTS, CDR2 YDEGEE. V was clipped by 9 bases and J by 0 bases, with 15 bases between them. CDR3 in DNA: TGTGCCACCCCCCACAGGTCCCACCAAGAGACCCAGTACTTC. Translated, it gives CATPHRSHQETQYF.

The CDR3 is CASSSGTSGGEGETQYF. The CDR3 DNA reads as TGTGCCAGCAGCTCCGGGACTAGCGGGGGGGAAGGAGAGACCCAGTACTTC. The chain recombines TRBV11-3 with TRBJ2-5; 16 bases fit TRBD2. V gave up 4 bases and J gave up 4 bases; unmatched junction bases: 6. The CDR3 runs 17 residues. Germline CDR1 is SGHNT and CDR2 is YENEEA.

V and J are TRBV27 and TRBJ1-2; weak D call: TRBD1 (5 bases). The CDR3 contains 14 residues. The germline gives CDR1 MNHEY, CDR2 SMNVEV (reference sequence). The V gene lost 3 bases and the J gene lost 5 bases, with 13 bases spanning the gap. The CDR3 nucleotides are TGTGCCAGCAGTTTGGAAGGGGTAGGGTATGGCTACACCTTC. Its translation: CASSLEGVGYGYTF.

The chain links TRBV30 to TRBJ1-1, with D perhaps matching TRBD1 (5 bases). This CDR3 is 11 amino acids long. CDR1 is GTSNPN and CDR2 is SVGIG in the germline V gene (reference sequence). V lost 5 bases, J lost 5 bases, and 9 bases lay in between. CDR3 in DNA: TGTGCCTGGGCAGGGCAAACTGAAGCTTTCTTT. This encodes CAWAGQTEAFF. The entire variable domain, with the rest obtained from reference TRBV30 and TRBJ1-1, is as follows: SQTIHQWPATLVQPVGSPLSLECTVEGTSNPNLYWYRQAAGRGLQLLFYSVGIGQISSEVPQNLSASRPQDRQFILSSKKLLLSDSGFYLCAWAGQTEAFFGQGTRLTVV.

The chain joins TRBV27 to TRBJ2-7; tentative D call: TRBD1 (8 bases). The V end lost 6 bases, the J end lost 3 bases, and 18 bases lay between the germline ends. Looked up from germline, CDR1 is MNHEY and CDR2 is SMNVEV (reference sequence). The CDR3 runs to 15 residues. CDR3 sequence reads: CASSHNRGGNYEQYF. Written as DNA, the CDR3 is TGTGCCAGCAGCCACAACAGGGGGGGGAACTACGAGCAGTACTTC.

The J gene is TRBJ1-1, the V gene TRBV10-3, with D perhaps matching TRBD1 (5 bases). This CDR3 region has 15 residues. V shed 10 bases and J shed 1 base, with 19 bases lying between them. Germline V gives CDR1 ENHRY, CDR2 SYGVKD. This CDR3 is CASLDLGVPNTEAFF. CDR3 in DNA: TGTGCCAGCTTGGATCTAGGGGTACCGAACACTGAAGCTTTCTTT.

The gene calls are TRBV6-5 and TRBJ2-4, with D possibly TRBD1 on 6 matching bases. Germline CDR1 MNHEY, CDR2 SVGAGI. This CDR3 is 15 amino acids long. Trimming took 4 bases from V and 2 from J, leaving 12 bases between them. This CDR3 is CASSSDRRTKNIQYF. CDR3 sequence (DNA): TGTGCCAGCAGTTCAGACAGGCGCACCAAAAACATTCAGTACTTC.

The chain couples TRBV5-1 to TRBJ2-5; the D is unclear. CDR3 length equals 11 residues. CDR1 and CDR2 (germline): SGHRS, YFSETQ. V was cut by 2 bases and J by 5 bases, with 4 bases left in between. The CDR3 DNA sequence: TGCGCCAGCAGCTTCGGGGAGACCCAGTACTTC. Protein: CASSFGETQYF.

The chain carries TRBV5-4 and TRBJ2-1; maybe TRBD2 (6 bases). V gave up 4 bases and J gave up 0 bases, with 14 bases separating them. Per germline, CDR1 SGHNT and CDR2 YYREEE (reference sequence). The length of the CDR3 is 16 residues. The CDR3 DNA sequence: TGTGCCAGCAGCCAAGGAGGGAGAACCTCCTACAATGAGCAGTTCTTC. It translates to CASSQGGRTSYNEQFF.

The chain employs TRBV20-1 and TRBJ2-2; D is undetermined. Between the trimmed V and J ends, which lost 4 bases and 3 bases, there was a span of 3 bases. The germline CDR1 and CDR2 sequences are DFQATT and SNEGSKA (reference sequence). The CDR3 runs to 11 residues. The CDR3 here is CSAKHTGELFF. The DNA of the CDR3 is TGCAGTGCTAAGCACACCGGGGAGCTGTTTTTT.

The chain uses TRBV7-3 and TRBJ2-4; D possibly corresponds to TRBD2 (6 bases). The germline gives CDR1 SGHTA, CDR2 FQGTGA. Trimming left V 5 bases short and J 8 bases short, with 13 bases between. The CDR3 spans 13 residues. CDR3 amino acids: CASSRIGGDIQYF. CDR3 DNA sequence: TGTGCCAGCAGCCGAATAGGCGGGGACATTCAGTACTTC.

The chain carries TRBV28 and TRBJ2-7, with D possibly being TRBD2 (5 bases). Germline lookup yields CDR1 MDHEN and CDR2 SYDVKM. Trimming left V 5 bases short and J 4 bases short, with 15 bases between. This CDR3 comprises 14 residues. CDR3 sequence: CASSAPGGFYEQYF. CDR3 bases: TGTGCCAGCAGTGCCCCCGGAGGATTTTACGAGCAGTACTTC.

The chain combines TRBV5-1 with TRBJ2-1, with 10 bases fitting TRBD2. CDR1 is SGHRS and CDR2 is YFSETQ in the germline V gene. With V trimmed by 2 bases and J by 3 bases, 2 bases remained unmatched. The CDR3 consists of 15 residues. The CDR3 bases are TGCGCCAGCAGCTTAGCTAGCGGGGGCTACAATGAGCAGTTCTTC. This gives the protein CASSLASGGYNEQFF. Supplemented by reference TRBV5-1 and TRBJ2-1, the full variable domain reads KAGVTQTPRYLIKTRGQQVTLSCSPISGHRSVSWYQQTPGQGLQFLFEYFSETQRNKGNFPGRFSGRQFSNSRSEMNVSTLELGDSALYLCASSLASGGYNEQFFGPGTRLTVL.

This clone has just a few counts. The genes are TRBV18 and TRBJ2-3; TRBD1 aligns across 10 bases. V was clipped by 8 bases and J by 1 base; unmatched bases: 0. The CDR3 is made up of 13 amino acids. Germline V gives CDR1 KGHSH, CDR2 LQKENI. As DNA, the CDR3 is TGTGCCAGCGGGACAGGGGGCACAGATACGCAGTATTTT. It is translated as CASGTGGTDTQYF.

This clone appeared once. The CDR3 loop reads CASSHLAGGLSYEQYF. Here the CDR3 DNA reads TGTGCCAGCAGTCACCTAGCGGGGGGCCTCTCCTACGAGCAGTACTTC. V gene TRBV28 combines with J gene TRBJ2-7; 11 bases agree with TRBD2. Germline V gene data show CDR1 as MDHEN and CDR2 as SYDVKM. The J segment lost 0 bases and the V segment lost 5 bases, leaving 6 bases of the junction unmatched. There are 16 residues in the CDR3.

V is TRBV29-1 and J is TRBJ1-1; D is perhaps TRBD1 (6 bases). The CDR3 totals 13 residues. V was trimmed by 6 bases and J by 0 bases, leaving 11 bases between them. Germline V gene lookup returns CDR1 SQVTM and CDR2 ANQGSEA. The CDR3 spells CSVHRDLNTEAFF. CDR3 coding DNA: TGCAGCGTCCACAGGGATCTGAACACTGAAGCTTTCTTT.

This clone was found a few times. The chain joins TRBV7-9 to TRBJ1-4, with 12 positions matching TRBD1. Germline lookup yields CDR1 SEHNR and CDR2 FQNEAQ (reference sequence). V shed 5 bases, J shed 8 bases, and the junction held 6 bases outside the gene matches. This CDR3 has 15 amino acids. The CDR3 region is CASSPIGTGGEKLFF. CDR3 nucleotide sequence: TGTGCCAGCAGCCCAATCGGGACAGGGGGCGAAAAACTGTTTTTT.